The 22 T cell receptor beta chains below come from one sample, sequenced in a study of early T cells in non-severe SARS-CoV-2 infection. Using its own MiXCR run on the 5' RACE reads, TCRdb lists one record per CDR3 protein. The sample records about 60,000 distinct CDR3 sequences, approximately 14% being singletons. The specimen sequenced was whole blood. Receptors were obtained from an adult who was a healthcare worker with PCR-confirmed SARS-CoV-2 infection or an uninfected control (not recorded which).

This clonotype was detected only a few times. The CDR3 here is CASRTAHNEKLFF. CDR3 nucleotide sequence: TGTGCCAGCCGGACAGCCCATAATGAAAAACTGTTTTTT. The V call is TRBV6-5, the J call TRBJ1-4, with a weak D call TRBD1 (6 bases). Trimming removed 8 bases from V and 4 bases from J, with 11 bases in between. The CDR3 runs 13 residues. Per the germline V gene, CDR1 is MNHEY and CDR2 is SVGAGI.

This clonotype was seen once. The chain uses TRBV19 and TRBJ2-3; TRBD2 aligns across 8 bases. V lost 3 bases, J lost 3 bases, and 5 bases stayed unmatched. The germline V gene has CDR1 LNHDA and CDR2 SQIVND (reference sequence). The CDR3 has 15 residues. DNA for the CDR3: TGTGCCAGTAGTATTACAGGCGGGGGGACAGATACGCAGTATTTT. Translating it yields CASSITGGGTDTQYF.

This chain connects TRBV6-8 to TRBJ2-1; perhaps D is TRBD1 or TRBD2 (5 bases each). CDR3 length equals 13 residues. Per the germline V gene, CDR1 is MNHGY and CDR2 is SAAAGT. The germline V and J ends were trimmed by 6 bases and 4 bases, with 10 bases remaining between them. CDR3 bases: TGTGCCAGCAGCGGGACGGTTTACAATGAGCAGTTCTTC. As protein: CASSGTVYNEQFF.

Many counts were recorded for this clonotype. The rearrangement uses TRBV5-5 and TRBJ1-2, with TRBD1 as a possible D gene (5 bases). CDR3 length: 14 amino acids. Deletions cut 6 bases from V and 4 bases from J, with 16 bases between. Per germline, CDR1 SGHKS and CDR2 YYEKEE (reference sequence). The CDR3 sequence is CASIQDSTFYGYTF. Written as DNA, the CDR3 is TGTGCCAGCATCCAAGACAGTACCTTCTATGGCTACACCTTC.

This clonotype was counted between two and nine times. This chain connects TRBV29-1 to TRBJ1-1; unclear D gene. Trimming stripped 3 bases from V and 5 bases from J, with 13 bases between. Germline V gene sequence: CDR1 SQVTM, CDR2 ANQGSEA. The CDR3 has 13 amino acids. The CDR3 sequence is CSVDKARSTEAFF. The CDR3 nucleotides are TGCAGCGTTGATAAGGCGAGATCGACTGAAGCTTTCTTT.

This chain links TRBV5-4 with TRBJ2-5; D is unresolved. The V gene lost 4 bases and the J gene lost 7 bases, with 8 bases spanning the gap. This CDR3 has 11 residues. In germline, CDR1 is SGHNT, CDR2 YYREEE (reference sequence). The CDR3 nucleotides are TGTGCCAGCAGCCCGTGGGGGACCCAGTACTTC. It translates to CASSPWGTQYF.

This clonotype was picked up a small number of times. CDR3 sequence: CASSSPGLGAYEQYF. The CDR3 DNA sequence: TGTGCCAGCAGCTCCCCGGGACTAGGAGCCTACGAGCAGTACTTC. The gene calls are TRBV11-2 and TRBJ2-7; 8 nucleotides agree with TRBD2. Per the germline V gene, CDR1 is SGHAT and CDR2 is FQNNGV. The CDR3 has 15 residues. Germline trimming cut 4 bases from V and 2 bases from J; bases unmatched to any gene: 7.

The genes are TRBV5-6 and TRBJ2-1, with a tentative D call TRBD1 (6 bases). In germline, CDR1 is SGHDT, CDR2 YYEEEE. The CDR3 runs 14 residues. Trimming took 4 bases from V and 2 from J, leaving 10 bases between them. CDR3 DNA: TGTGCCAGCAGCGCCAGGGGCCCCTACAATGAGCAGTTCTTC. It yields the protein CASSARGPYNEQFF.

This clonotype was observed a handful of times. The J gene is TRBJ1-2, the V gene TRBV5-1; 8 bases map to TRBD1. Per the germline V gene, CDR1 is SGHRS and CDR2 is YFSETQ. This CDR3 comprises 12 residues. V dropped 2 bases and J dropped 6; count of bases not matched to a gene: 0. The CDR3 sequence is CASSLQGDGYTF. CDR3 in DNA: TGCGCCAGCAGCTTACAGGGGGATGGCTACACCTTC.

This clonotype was counted at least ten times. CDR3 coding DNA: TGTGCCAGCAACCTCGGTCAGGAACTTGAAGCTTTCTTT. Protein sequence: CASNLGQELEAFF. V usage is TRBV2 and J usage is TRBJ1-1; no clear D gene. Deletions cut 7 bases from V and 7 bases from J, with 16 bases between. The V gene's germline CDR1 is SNHLY and CDR2 FYNNEI. This CDR3 contains 13 residues. Filled out from reference TRBV2 and TRBJ1-1, the complete variable domain reads EPEVTQTPSHQVTQMGQEVILRCVPISNHLYFYWYRQILGQKVEFLVSFYNNEISEKSEIFDDQFSVERPDGSNFTLKIRSTKLEDSAMYFCASNLGQELEAFFGQGTRLTVV.

This clonotype appeared a few times. The chain uses TRBV10-3 and TRBJ2-1; 7 bases match TRBD2. The CDR3 spans 17 residues. CDR1 is ENHRY and CDR2 is SYGVKD in the germline V gene. V was pared by 0 bases and J by 7 bases, with 12 bases of the junction left unmatched. The CDR3 here is CAISESGGTTPRNEQFF. CDR3 DNA sequence: TGTGCCATCAGTGAGTCTGGGGGGACTACCCCTAGAAATGAGCAGTTCTTC.

This clonotype was seen repeatedly, ten times or more. This chain uses TRBV6-1 with TRBJ1-2; TRBD1 aligns across 9 bases. The CDR3 contains 14 residues. Germline-derived CDR1 and CDR2 are MNHNS and SASEGT. V was clipped by 4 bases and J by 3 bases; unmatched bases: 3. The CDR3 sequence: CASSVRDRDYGYTF. CDR3 nucleotides: TGTGCCAGCAGTGTCCGGGACAGGGACTATGGCTACACCTTC.

This clonotype was picked up many times. This chain connects TRBV13 to TRBJ2-1, with a weak D call TRBD1 (5 bases). This CDR3 has 14 residues. V lost 5 bases, J lost 7 bases, and 15 bases lay in between. Germline V CDR1 and CDR2: PRHDT, FYEKMQ (reference sequence). CDR3 nucleotides: TGTGCCAGCAGCCATCAGGGAATTCAAAATGAGCAGTTCTTC. This gives the protein CASSHQGIQNEQFF.

Ten or more counts support this clonotype. The J gene is TRBJ2-3, the V gene TRBV7-3, with D tentatively TRBD2 (6 bases). The CDR3 covers 17 residues. Looked up from germline, CDR1 is SGHTA and CDR2 is FQGTGA. V lost 5 bases, J lost 0 bases, and 18 bases lay in between. The CDR3 DNA sequence: TGTGCCAGCAGCCGAGGCCCGGGACTGGGTAGCACAGATACGCAGTATTTT. It specifies CASSRGPGLGSTDTQYF.

The sample holds a few counts of this clonotype. V usage is TRBV29-1 and J usage is TRBJ2-3; 10 nucleotides match TRBD2. With 7 bases clipped from V and 4 bases from J, the junction kept 5 bases outside the gene matches. Germline values: CDR1 SQVTM, CDR2 ANQGSEA. The CDR3 totals 13 residues. This CDR3 reads CSAVAGGPDTQYF. The CDR3 DNA sequence: TGCAGCGCAGTAGCGGGGGGCCCAGATACGCAGTATTTT.

In this sample, this clonotype turned up many times. The chain's CDR3 is CASSLLGETQYF. CDR3 DNA: TGTGCCAGCAGTTTATTAGGGGAGACCCAGTACTTC. This rearrangement joins TRBV27 to TRBJ2-5; D is uncertain. The CDR3 contains 12 residues. V was clipped by 1 base and J by 5 bases, with 5 bases between them. The germline CDR1 and CDR2 sequences are MNHEY and SMNVEV (reference sequence).

Many counts were recorded for this clonotype. CDR3 region: CASGAGGYGYTF. In nucleotides, the CDR3 is TGTGCCTCCGGGGCAGGGGGCTATGGCTACACCTTC. The rearrangement uses TRBV12-3 or TRBV12-4 and TRBJ1-2, with 7 bases that match TRBD1. The CDR3 loop spans 12 amino acids. The junction had 7 bases not matched to a gene; V was cut back by 11 bases and J by 4 bases.

This clonotype appeared a few times. The chain combines TRBV29-1 with TRBJ2-5, with a weak D call TRBD1 (6 bases). Germline CDR1 is SQVTM and CDR2 is ANQGSEA. The CDR3 extends over 13 amino acids. The V end was cut by 1 base, the J end by 1 base, with 7 bases between. CDR3 region: CSVEGDIQETQYF. The DNA for the CDR3 is TGCAGCGTTGAAGGGGACATCCAAGAGACCCAGTACTTC.

A few counts support this clonotype. V is TRBV12-3 or TRBV12-4 and J is TRBJ1-1, with TRBD1 matching 12 bases. The CDR3 runs to 14 residues. Trimming cost V 5 bases and J 11 bases; bases outside gene matches: 9. The CDR3 DNA sequence: TGTGCCAGCAGTCCCGGGACAGGGGGCGTTTTGGCTTTCTTT. Translating it yields CASSPGTGGVLAFF.

The chain recombines TRBV6-5 with TRBJ1-3, with TRBD1 as a possible D gene (6 bases). Looked up from germline, CDR1 is MNHEY and CDR2 is SVGAGI. The CDR3 loop spans 13 amino acids. V dropped 6 bases and J dropped 3 bases, with 9 bases sitting between them. The CDR3 loop reads CASSTGRGNTIYF. CDR3 DNA: TGTGCCAGCAGCACAGGGCGTGGAAACACCATATATTTT.

The genes are TRBV5-1 and TRBJ1-4; TRBD1 matches at 9 bases. CDR3 size: 14 residues. Germline V CDR1 and CDR2: SGHRS, YFSETQ. The V segment lost 5 bases and the J segment 9 bases; nucleotides outside the gene matches: 8. The CDR3 protein is CASSQDRGGKKLFF. CDR3 coding DNA: TGCGCCAGCAGTCAGGACAGGGGAGGTAAAAAACTGTTTTTT.

The chain links TRBV6-5 to TRBJ1-2, with D tentatively TRBD1 (6 bases). Germline V gives CDR1 MNHEY, CDR2 SVGAGI. CDR3 length: 15 residues. V gave up 2 bases and J gave up 1 base, with 11 bases separating them. This CDR3 reads CASSYGEDSNYGYTF. CDR3 DNA: TGTGCCAGCAGTTACGGAGAGGACAGTAACTATGGCTACACCTTC.